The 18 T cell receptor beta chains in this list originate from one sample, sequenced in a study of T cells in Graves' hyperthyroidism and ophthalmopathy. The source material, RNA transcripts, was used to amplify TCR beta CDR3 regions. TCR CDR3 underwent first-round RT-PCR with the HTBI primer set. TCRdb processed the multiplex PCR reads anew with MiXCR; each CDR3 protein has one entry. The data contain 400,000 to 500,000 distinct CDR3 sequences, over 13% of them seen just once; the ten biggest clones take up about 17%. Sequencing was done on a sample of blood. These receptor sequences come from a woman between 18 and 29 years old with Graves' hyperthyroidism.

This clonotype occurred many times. In DNA form, the CDR3 reads TGTGCCAGCAGCCAAGGAGGGCCACAAGAGACCCAGTACTTC. Protein product: CASSQGGPQETQYF. The genes are TRBV3-1 and TRBJ2-5, with D possibly matching TRBD2 (5 bases). The CDR3 covers 14 residues. The V gene's germline CDR1 is LGHDT and CDR2 YNNKEL (reference sequence). V lost 1 base to trimming and J lost 2 bases, with 8 bases between them.

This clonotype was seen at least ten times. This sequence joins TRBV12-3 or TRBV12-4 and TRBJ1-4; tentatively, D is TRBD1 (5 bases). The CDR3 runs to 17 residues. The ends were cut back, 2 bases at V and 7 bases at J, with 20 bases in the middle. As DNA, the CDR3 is TGTGCCAGCAGTTTATATGGTAGTATCCGGGACGGTGAAAAACTGTTTTTT. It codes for CASSLYGSIRDGEKLFF.

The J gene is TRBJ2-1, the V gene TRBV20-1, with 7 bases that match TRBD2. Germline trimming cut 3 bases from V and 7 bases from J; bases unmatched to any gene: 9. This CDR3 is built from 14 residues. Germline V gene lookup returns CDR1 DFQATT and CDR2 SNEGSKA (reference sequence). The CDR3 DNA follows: TGCAGTGCTAGGGACGGATCCGGGGGGAATGAGCAGTTCTTC. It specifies CSARDGSGGNEQFF.

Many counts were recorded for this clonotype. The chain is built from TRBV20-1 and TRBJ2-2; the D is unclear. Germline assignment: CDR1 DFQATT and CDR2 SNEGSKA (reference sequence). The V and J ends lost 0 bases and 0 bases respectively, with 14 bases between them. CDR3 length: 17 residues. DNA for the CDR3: TGCAGTGCTAGAGATCCGAAACAGTCCCCGAACACCGGGGAGCTGTTTTTT. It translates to CSARDPKQSPNTGELFF.

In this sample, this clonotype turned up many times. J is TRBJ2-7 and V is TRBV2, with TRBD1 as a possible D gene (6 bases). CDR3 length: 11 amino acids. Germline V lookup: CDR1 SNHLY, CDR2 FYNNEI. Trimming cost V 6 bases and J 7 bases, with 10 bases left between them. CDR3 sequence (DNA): TGTGCCAGCAGCCGACAGGAGGAGCAGTACTTC. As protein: CASSRQEEQYF. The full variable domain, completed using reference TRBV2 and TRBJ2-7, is EPEVTQTPSHQVTQMGQEVILRCVPISNHLYFYWYRQILGQKVEFLVSFYNNEISEKSEIFDDQFSVERPDGSNFTLKIRSTKLEDSAMYFCASSRQEEQYFGPGTRLTVT.

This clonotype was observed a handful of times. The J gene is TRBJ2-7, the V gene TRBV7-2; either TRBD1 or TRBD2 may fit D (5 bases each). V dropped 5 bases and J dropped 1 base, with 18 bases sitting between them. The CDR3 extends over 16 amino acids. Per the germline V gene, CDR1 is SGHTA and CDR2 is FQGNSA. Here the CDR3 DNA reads TGTGCCAGCAGCCCTTGGGGAGCGACAGAGTCCTACGAGCAGTACTTC. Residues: CASSPWGATESYEQYF.

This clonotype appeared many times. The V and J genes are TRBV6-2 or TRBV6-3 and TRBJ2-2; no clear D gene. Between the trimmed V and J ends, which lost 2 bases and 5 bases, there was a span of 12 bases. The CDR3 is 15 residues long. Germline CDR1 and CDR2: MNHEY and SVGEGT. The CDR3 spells CASSYGAIWTGELFF. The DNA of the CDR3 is TGTGCCAGCAGTTACGGAGCGATCTGGACCGGGGAGCTGTTTTTT.

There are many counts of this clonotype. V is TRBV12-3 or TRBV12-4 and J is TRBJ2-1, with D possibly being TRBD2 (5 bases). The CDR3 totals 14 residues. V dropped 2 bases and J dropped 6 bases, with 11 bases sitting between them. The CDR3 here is CASSLTRGVNEQFF. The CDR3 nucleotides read TGTGCCAGCAGTTTAACTCGGGGTGTCAATGAGCAGTTCTTC.

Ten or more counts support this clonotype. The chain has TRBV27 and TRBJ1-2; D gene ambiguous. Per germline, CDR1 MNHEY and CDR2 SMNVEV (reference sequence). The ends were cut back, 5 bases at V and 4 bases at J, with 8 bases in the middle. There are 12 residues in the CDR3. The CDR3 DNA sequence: TGTGCCAGCAGTGAGTTTGGCTATGGCTACACCTTC. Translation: CASSEFGYGYTF.

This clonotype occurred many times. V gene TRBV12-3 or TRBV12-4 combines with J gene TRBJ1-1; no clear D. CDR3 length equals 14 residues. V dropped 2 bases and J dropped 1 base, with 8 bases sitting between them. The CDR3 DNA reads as TGTGCCAGCAGTTTAAGCTTGGGGAACACTGAAGCTTTCTTT. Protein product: CASSLSLGNTEAFF.

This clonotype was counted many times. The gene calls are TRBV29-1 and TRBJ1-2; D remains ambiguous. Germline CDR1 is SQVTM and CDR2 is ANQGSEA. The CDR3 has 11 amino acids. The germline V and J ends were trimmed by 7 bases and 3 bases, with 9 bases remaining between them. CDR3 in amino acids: CSAETDYGYTF. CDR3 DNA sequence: TGCAGCGCTGAGACGGACTATGGCTACACCTTC.

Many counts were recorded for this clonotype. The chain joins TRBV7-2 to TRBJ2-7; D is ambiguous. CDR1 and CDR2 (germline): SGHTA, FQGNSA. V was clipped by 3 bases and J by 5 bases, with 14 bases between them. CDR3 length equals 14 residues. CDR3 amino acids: CASSLRIARDEQYF. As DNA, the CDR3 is TGTGCCAGCAGCTTGAGAATTGCCCGGGACGAGCAGTACTTC.

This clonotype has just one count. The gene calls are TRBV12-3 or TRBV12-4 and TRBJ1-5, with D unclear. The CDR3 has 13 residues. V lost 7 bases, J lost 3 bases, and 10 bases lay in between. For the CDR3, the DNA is TGTGCCAGCACGGAGGGAAACAATCAGCCCCAGCATTTT. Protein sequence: CASTEGNNQPQHF.

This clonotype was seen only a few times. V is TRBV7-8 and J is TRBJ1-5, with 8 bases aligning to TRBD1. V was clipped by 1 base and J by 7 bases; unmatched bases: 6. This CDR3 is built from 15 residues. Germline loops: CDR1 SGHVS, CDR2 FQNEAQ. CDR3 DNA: TGTGCCAGCAGCTTAGGGACAGGGAGGGGGCAGCCCCAGCATTTT. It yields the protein CASSLGTGRGQPQHF.

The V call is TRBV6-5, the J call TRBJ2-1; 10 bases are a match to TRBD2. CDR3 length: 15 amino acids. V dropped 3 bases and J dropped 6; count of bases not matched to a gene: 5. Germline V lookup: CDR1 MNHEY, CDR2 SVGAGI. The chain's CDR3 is CASSYSGTSVNEQFF. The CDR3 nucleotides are TGTGCCAGCAGTTATTCCGGGACTAGCGTCAATGAGCAGTTCTTC.

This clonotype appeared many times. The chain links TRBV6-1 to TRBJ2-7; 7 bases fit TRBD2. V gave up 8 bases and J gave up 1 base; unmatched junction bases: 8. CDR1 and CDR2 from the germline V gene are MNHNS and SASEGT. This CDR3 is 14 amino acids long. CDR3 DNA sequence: TGTGCCAGCCTTTCGGGGGGTTATTCCTACGAGCAGTACGTC. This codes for CASLSGGYSYEQYV.

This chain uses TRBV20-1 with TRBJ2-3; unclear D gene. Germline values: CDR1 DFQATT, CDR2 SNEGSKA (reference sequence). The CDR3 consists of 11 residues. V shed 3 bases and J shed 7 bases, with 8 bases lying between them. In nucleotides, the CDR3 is TGCAGTGCTAGTATGGGAAATACGCAGTATTTT. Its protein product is CSASMGNTQYF.

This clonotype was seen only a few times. The chain's CDR3 is CASSQGLEGGSYNEQFF. The CDR3 coding sequence is TGTGCCAGCAGCCAAGGTCTGGAAGGGGGCTCCTACAATGAGCAGTTCTTC. The chain has TRBV4-2 and TRBJ2-1, with D possibly being TRBD1 (6 bases). CDR1 LGHNA and CDR2 YNFKEQ come from the germline V gene. V was trimmed by 1 base and J by 0 bases, leaving 13 bases between them. CDR3 length equals 17 residues.